This T cell receptor beta chain was recorded in a study of shared clonotypes between healthy human individuals. Naive CD8 cells, CD45RO-negative and positively selected for CCR7, excluded terminally differentiated effector memory CD45RA+ cells. The repertoire was sequenced with immunoSEQ multiplex PCR; TCRdb's copy has only in-frame clones and lacks some. The top ten hold approximately 1.6% of the sample, which has around 1.9 million clones, just over 90% seen once. Germline V gives CDR1 LGHNA, CDR2 YSLEER. CDR3 length: 16 residues. The trim removed 4 bases at V and 4 bases at J, leaving 10 bases unmatched. A single count supports this clone.

This receptor was obtained from a man between 18 and 29 years old in good health. Some clones in this sample may be carry-over from other donors' samples. Sequencing used naive CD8+ T cells from PBMCs. V and J are TRBV4-3 and TRBJ2-7; 10 nucleotides agree with TRBD2. The CDR3 DNA is TGCGCCAGCAGCCCCCGGGCTAGCGGGAGTTTTTACGAGCAGTACTTC. Its translation: CASSPRASGSFYEQYF.